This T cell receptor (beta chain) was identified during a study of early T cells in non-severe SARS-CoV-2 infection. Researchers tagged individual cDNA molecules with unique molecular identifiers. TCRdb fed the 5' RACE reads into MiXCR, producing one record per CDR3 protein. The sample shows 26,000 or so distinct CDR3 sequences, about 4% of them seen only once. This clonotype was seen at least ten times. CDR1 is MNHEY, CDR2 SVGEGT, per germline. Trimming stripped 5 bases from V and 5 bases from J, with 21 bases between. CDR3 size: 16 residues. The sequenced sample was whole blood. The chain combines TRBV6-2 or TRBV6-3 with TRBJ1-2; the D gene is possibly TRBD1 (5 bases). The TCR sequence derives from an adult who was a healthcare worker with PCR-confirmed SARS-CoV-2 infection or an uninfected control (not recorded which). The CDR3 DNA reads TGTGCCAGCAGTCCATCCCTCGAGGGGAAGAGATATGGCTACACCTTC. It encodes CASSPSLEGKRYGYTF.